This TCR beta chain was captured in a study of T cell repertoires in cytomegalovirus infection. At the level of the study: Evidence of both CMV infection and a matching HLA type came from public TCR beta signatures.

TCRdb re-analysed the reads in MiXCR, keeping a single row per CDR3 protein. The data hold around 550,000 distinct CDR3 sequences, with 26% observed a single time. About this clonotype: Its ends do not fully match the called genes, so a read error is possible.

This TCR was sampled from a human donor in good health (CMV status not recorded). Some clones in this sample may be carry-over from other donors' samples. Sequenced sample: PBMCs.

The CDR3 reads CASSLDRCLGTRDTEAFF. For the CDR3, the DNA is TGTGCTAGCAGCTTAGACCGGTGTCTGGGGACTCGCGACACTGAAGCTTTCTTT. The chain employs TRBV7-7 and TRBJ1-1; tentatively, D is TRBD1 (5 bases). CDR1 SSHAT and CDR2 FNYEAQ come from the germline V gene (reference sequence). There are 18 residues in the CDR3.